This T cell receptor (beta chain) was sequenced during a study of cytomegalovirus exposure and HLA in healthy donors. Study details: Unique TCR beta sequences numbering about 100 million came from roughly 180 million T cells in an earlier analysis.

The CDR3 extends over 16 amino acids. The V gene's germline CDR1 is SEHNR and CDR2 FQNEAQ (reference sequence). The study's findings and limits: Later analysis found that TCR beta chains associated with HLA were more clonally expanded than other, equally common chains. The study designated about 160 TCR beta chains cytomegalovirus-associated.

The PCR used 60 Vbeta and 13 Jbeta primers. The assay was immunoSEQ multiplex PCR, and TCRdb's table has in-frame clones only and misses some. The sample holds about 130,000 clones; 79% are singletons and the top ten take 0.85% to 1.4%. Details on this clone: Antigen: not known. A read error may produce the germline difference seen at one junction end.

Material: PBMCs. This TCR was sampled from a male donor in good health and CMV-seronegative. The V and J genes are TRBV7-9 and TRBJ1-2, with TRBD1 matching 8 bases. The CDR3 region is CSSSFGQGAANYGYTF. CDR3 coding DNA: TGTTCCAGCAGCTTCGGCCAGGGGGCGGCTAACTATGGCTACACCTTC. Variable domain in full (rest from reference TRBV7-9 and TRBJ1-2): DTGVSQNPRHKITKRGQNVTFRCDPISEHNRLYWYRQTLGQGPEFLTYFQNEAQLEKSRLLSDRFSAERPKGSFSTLEIQRTEQGDSAMYLCSSSFGQGAANYGYTFGSGTRLTVV.